This TCR beta chain came from a study of cytomegalovirus exposure and HLA in healthy donors. The V segment lost 5 bases and the J segment 2 bases; nucleotides outside the gene matches: 8. The CDR3 has 15 amino acids. Germline V gives CDR1 MNHNS, CDR2 SASEGT. PCR was performed using 60 Vbeta and 13 Jbeta primers. Assay: immunoSEQ multiplex PCR; the TCRdb copy retains only in-frame clones and omits some. The sample has 140,000 or so clones, 84% seen once; the top ten hold about 2.5%. The chain is built from TRBV6-1 and TRBJ1-2, with 7 bases identical to TRBD1. Sequenced material: PBMCs. The sequence was collected from a boy between 2 and 10 years old in good health and CMV-seronegative. The CDR3 reads CASSRTGQGNYGYTF. The CDR3, as DNA: TGTGCCAGCAGTCGGACAGGTCAGGGGAACTATGGCTACACCTTC.